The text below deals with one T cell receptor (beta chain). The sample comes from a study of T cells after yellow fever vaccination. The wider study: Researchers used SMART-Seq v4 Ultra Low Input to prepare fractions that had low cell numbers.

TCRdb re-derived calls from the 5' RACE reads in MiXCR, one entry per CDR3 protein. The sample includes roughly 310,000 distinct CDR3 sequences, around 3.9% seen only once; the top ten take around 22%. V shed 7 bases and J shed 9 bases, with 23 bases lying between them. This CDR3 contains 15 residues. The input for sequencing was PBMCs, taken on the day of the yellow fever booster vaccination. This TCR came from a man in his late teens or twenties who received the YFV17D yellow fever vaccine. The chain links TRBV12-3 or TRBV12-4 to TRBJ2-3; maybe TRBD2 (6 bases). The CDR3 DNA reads TGTGCCAGCATTCTTGGGACTCCGCTAAGGGGAACGCAGTATTTT. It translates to CASILGTPLRGTQYF.